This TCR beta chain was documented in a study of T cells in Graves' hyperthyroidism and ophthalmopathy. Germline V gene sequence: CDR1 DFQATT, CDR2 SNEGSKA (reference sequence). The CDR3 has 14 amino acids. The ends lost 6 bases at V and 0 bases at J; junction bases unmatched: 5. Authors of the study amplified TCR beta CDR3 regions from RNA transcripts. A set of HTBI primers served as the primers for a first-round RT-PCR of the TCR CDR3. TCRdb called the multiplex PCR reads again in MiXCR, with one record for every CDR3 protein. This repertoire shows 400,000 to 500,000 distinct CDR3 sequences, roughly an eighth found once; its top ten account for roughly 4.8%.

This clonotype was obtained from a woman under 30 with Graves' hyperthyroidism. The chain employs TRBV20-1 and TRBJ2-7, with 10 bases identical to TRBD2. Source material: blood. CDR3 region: CSAGTSASSYEQYF. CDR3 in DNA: TGCAGTGCAGGGACTAGCGCGAGCTCCTACGAGCAGTACTTC.